The 27 T cell receptor beta chains below were found in one sample sequenced in a study of T cells after yellow fever vaccination. In TCRdb, the 5' RACE reads were re-called with MiXCR into one record per CDR3 protein. The table records 300,000 to 450,000 distinct CDR3 sequences, roughly 8% of them present only once. The source was PBMCs, collected about 49 days after the first yellow fever vaccination. These receptors were taken from a man aged 18 to 29 who received the YFV17D yellow fever vaccine.

This clonotype was counted a few times. The V gene is TRBV20-1, the J gene TRBJ1-5; D is possibly TRBD1 (5 bases). Germline V gene lookup returns CDR1 DFQATT and CDR2 SNEGSKA (reference sequence). CDR3 length equals 14 residues. V was clipped by 6 bases and J by 0 bases, with 12 bases between them. Here the CDR3 reads CSAPPGVSNQPQHF. In nucleotides, the CDR3 is TGCAGTGCCCCCCCGGGGGTTAGCAATCAGCCCCAGCATTTT.

This chain joins TRBV29-1 and TRBJ2-1; 7 positions agree with TRBD1. The V gene end was trimmed by 1 base and the J gene end by 1 base; junction bases not matched to a gene: 7. The CDR3 loop spans 16 amino acids. Germline V gene lookup returns CDR1 SQVTM and CDR2 ANQGSEA. The CDR3 reads CSVEVVETGSYNEQFF. DNA for the CDR3: TGCAGCGTTGAAGTGGTCGAGACAGGGTCCTACAATGAGCAGTTCTTC.

The rearrangement joins TRBV4-1 to TRBJ1-2; D is perhaps TRBD1 (6 bases). Trimming stripped 1 base from V and 0 bases from J, with 6 bases between. This CDR3 is built from 14 residues. CDR1 is MGHRA, CDR2 YSYEKL, per germline. The CDR3 loop is CASSQGTANYGYTF. CDR3 nucleotides: TGCGCCAGCAGCCAAGGGACAGCTAACTATGGCTACACCTTC.

This clonotype was counted only a few times. The rearrangement joins TRBV18 to TRBJ1-1; possible D gene TRBD1, 5 bases. Germline V gene sequence: CDR1 KGHSH, CDR2 LQKENI. Trimming stripped 0 bases from V and 5 bases from J, with 13 bases between. This CDR3 spans 15 amino acids. The CDR3 coding sequence is TGTGCCAGCTCACCACCTATCCAGGGACGTACTGAAGCTTTCTTT. Translated: CASSPPIQGRTEAFF.

This clonotype appeared a few times. This chain links TRBV9 with TRBJ2-7; 10 bases fit TRBD1. This CDR3 has 14 amino acids. V lost 3 bases, J lost 5 bases, and 5 bases stayed unmatched. Germline loops: CDR1 SGDLS, CDR2 YYNGEE. CDR3 in amino acids: CASSGQGASNEQYF. The CDR3 DNA reads TGTGCCAGCAGCGGACAGGGGGCTAGCAACGAGCAGTACTTC.

This chain uses TRBV24-1 with TRBJ1-2; D uncertain. This CDR3 is 16 amino acids long. The V gene lost 9 bases and the J gene lost 2 bases, with 21 bases spanning the gap. Germline CDR1 and CDR2: KGHDR and SFDVKD. The CDR3 spells CATQETGGSKNYGYTF. The CDR3 DNA reads TGTGCCACCCAAGAAACCGGCGGCTCAAAAAACTATGGCTACACCTTC.

This chain joins TRBV7-2 and TRBJ1-6; D might be TRBD1 (5 bases). The V and J ends lost 4 bases and 7 bases respectively, with 14 bases between them. CDR1 is SGHTA, CDR2 FQGNSA, per germline. The CDR3 is 15 amino acids. The CDR3 sequence is CASSYAGASNSPLHF. In DNA form, the CDR3 reads TGTGCCAGCAGCTACGCCGGGGCCTCAAATTCACCCCTCCACTTT.

The chain has TRBV4-3 and TRBJ2-6; D unresolved. Looked up from germline, CDR1 is LGHNA and CDR2 is YSLEER. The CDR3 extends over 17 amino acids. Trimming removed 0 bases from V and 4 bases from J, with 13 bases in between. The CDR3 bases are TGCGCCAGCAGCCAAGAAAGGTTGGGTTCAGGGGCCAACGTCCTGACTTTC. Its protein is CASSQERLGSGANVLTF.

This clonotype was detected a few times. This chain joins TRBV19 and TRBJ2-3; TRBD1 is a possible D gene (6 bases). V lost 5 bases and J lost 5, with 8 bases in between. The germline CDR1 and CDR2 sequences are LNHDA and SQIVND (reference sequence). The CDR3 loop spans 12 amino acids. Here the CDR3 reads CASSGDIDTQYF. The DNA of the CDR3 is TGTGCCAGTAGTGGGGACATAGATACGCAGTATTTT.

This clonotype showed up just a few times. CDR3 sequence: CAIIRRGNEKLFF. The CDR3, as DNA: TGTGCCATCATTCGGAGGGGGAATGAAAAACTGTTTTTT. The V call is TRBV12-3 or TRBV12-4, the J call TRBJ1-4; D is perhaps TRBD1 (6 bases). The length of the CDR3 is 13 residues. V lost 10 bases, J lost 5 bases, and 14 bases lay in between.

This clonotype was counted a few times. CDR3 DNA: TGCAGTGCTAGATTTAGTGGCTACACCTTC. As protein: CSARFSGYTF. The chain links TRBV20-1 to TRBJ1-2; no firm D call. Trimming left V 2 bases short and J 7 bases short, with 5 bases between. The CDR3 has 10 amino acids. Germline V gene lookup returns CDR1 DFQATT and CDR2 SNEGSKA (reference sequence).

The chain carries TRBV10-3 and TRBJ2-2; D is undetermined. Germline CDR1 ENHRY, CDR2 SYGVKD. V lost 0 bases, J lost 3 bases, and 5 bases lay in between. The CDR3 spans 14 residues. CDR3 coding DNA: TGTGCCATCAGTGAGTCTAGGCACACCGGGGAGCTGTTTTTT. It codes for CAISESRHTGELFF.

There are a few counts of this clonotype. The gene calls are TRBV5-1 and TRBJ1-6; D is perhaps TRBD1 (5 bases). V was cut by 2 bases and J by 7 bases, with 10 bases left in between. The CDR3 spans 14 residues. Looked up from germline, CDR1 is SGHRS and CDR2 is YFSETQ. The CDR3 coding sequence is TGCGCCAGCAGCTTTCGACAGCAGAATTCACCCCTCCACTTT. Translating gives CASSFRQQNSPLHF.

This clonotype was seen only a few times. The chain carries TRBV25-1 and TRBJ2-3; 9 bases align to TRBD2. The CDR3 consists of 17 residues. The J segment lost 4 bases and the V segment lost 2 bases, leaving 10 bases of the junction unmatched. Germline values: CDR1 MGHDK, CDR2 SYGVNS. CDR3 in amino acids: CASSEAGASGDADTQYF. The DNA for the CDR3 is TGTGCCAGCAGTGAAGCGGGGGCTAGCGGGGACGCAGATACGCAGTATTTT. Full variable domain (outside the CDR3, taken from reference TRBV25-1 and TRBJ2-3): EADIYQTPRYLVIGTGKKITLECSQTMGHDKMYWYQQDPGMELHLIHYSYGVNSTEKGDLSSESTVSRIRTEHFPLTLESARPSHTSQYLCASSEAGASGDADTQYFGPGTRLTVL.

This clonotype appeared many times. It is unclear where the CDR3 begins or ends on the DNA, so no DNA is shown, and the CDR3 is as TCRdb lists it. CDR3: CASSSSEDRNTEAFF. This chain connects TRBV6-2 or TRBV6-3 to TRBJ1-1. Germline CDR1 is MNHEY and CDR2 is SVGEGT. The CDR3 contains 15 residues when both ends are counted.

Ten or more counts support this clonotype. The chain couples TRBV11-2 to TRBJ2-5, with 8 bases fitting TRBD2. From germline, CDR1 is SGHAT and CDR2 FQNNGV. This CDR3 has 15 amino acids. Trimming cost V 6 bases and J 2 bases; bases outside gene matches: 8. The DNA of the CDR3 is TGTGCCAGCAGTACAGCGGGGGAGCATCAAGAGACCCAGTACTTC. It translates to CASSTAGEHQETQYF.

Only a few counts were recorded for this clonotype. The chain is built from TRBV3-1 and TRBJ1-2, with no clear D. V was trimmed by 0 bases and J by 7 bases, leaving 12 bases between them. CDR1 is LGHDT and CDR2 is YNNKEL in the germline V gene (reference sequence). The CDR3 is 14 residues long. The DNA for the CDR3 is TGTGCCAGCAGCCAAGATTTGTCACGGGGTGGCTACACCTTC. Translating gives CASSQDLSRGGYTF.

The table lists this clonotype with a few counts. The CDR3 DNA is TGTGCCAGCAGCTTGGCCTGGTCAGGGGCGCGTGAAAAACTGTTTTTT. Encoded protein: CASSLAWSGAREKLFF. The chain combines TRBV5-6 with TRBJ1-4; maybe TRBD1 (6 bases). CDR1 and CDR2 from the germline V gene are SGHDT and YYEEEE. The CDR3 sequence is 16 residues long. V shed 0 bases and J shed 7 bases, with 16 bases lying between them.

This chain uses TRBV20-1 with TRBJ2-1; 7 bases map to TRBD2. Germline lookup yields CDR1 DFQATT and CDR2 SNEGSKA (reference sequence). The CDR3 spans 16 residues. The V gene end was trimmed by 6 bases and the J gene end by 4 bases; junction bases not matched to a gene: 15. CDR3 sequence reads: CSAPRDYLKRYNEQFF. CDR3 in DNA: TGCAGTGCGCCCAGGGACTATCTCAAGCGGTACAATGAGCAGTTCTTC.

About this clonotype itself: Sequence at one end of the junction differs from germline and may be a read error. The rearrangement links TRBV29-1 to TRBJ2-5, with 8 positions matching TRBD2. Germline V gene lookup returns CDR1 SQVTM and CDR2 ANQGSEA. The CDR3 spans 12 residues. The CDR3 DNA sequence: TGCAGCGTCGAAGCGGGAGCTGAGACCCAGTACTTC. Translation gives CSVEAGAETQYF.

This rearrangement joins TRBV12-3 or TRBV12-4 to TRBJ2-7, with D unresolved. CDR3 length: 11 residues. V was trimmed by 4 bases and J by 7 bases, leaving 8 bases between them. CDR3 sequence reads: CASSSFREQYF. DNA for the CDR3: TGTGCCAGCAGTTCTTTTAGGGAGCAGTACTTC.

V is TRBV12-3 or TRBV12-4 and J is TRBJ2-1; 8 bases fit TRBD2. The V gene end was trimmed by 3 bases and the J gene end by 9 bases; junction bases not matched to a gene: 10. This CDR3 has 15 residues. CDR3 in DNA: TGTGCCAGCAGTTTTGGGACGGGGGGGCGCGGTGAGCAGTTCTTC. Translation gives CASSFGTGGRGEQFF.

This clonotype was detected a few times. The chain uses TRBV12-3 or TRBV12-4 and TRBJ2-5, with 7 bases identical to TRBD1. The CDR3 has 13 residues. The junction had 1 base not matched to a gene; V was cut back by 3 bases and J by 3 bases. The CDR3 protein is CASSFGTEETQYF. CDR3 nucleotide sequence: TGTGCCAGCAGTTTCGGGACAGAAGAGACCCAGTACTTC.

This clonotype was recorded a few times. CDR3 in DNA: TGTGCCAGCAGCCCCCGCTACGGGAGCACAGATACGCAGTATTTT. This sequence encodes CASSPRYGSTDTQYF. The genes are TRBV7-9 and TRBJ2-3; no reliable D call. CDR3 length equals 15 residues. CDR1 SEHNR and CDR2 FQNEAQ come from the germline V gene (reference sequence). Trimming pared 5 bases from V and 0 bases from J, leaving 12 bases between.

In nucleotides, the CDR3 is TGCAGTGCTAGAGAAAGGATTGGGACAGATACGCAGTATTTT. Protein: CSARERIGTDTQYF. This rearrangement joins TRBV20-1 to TRBJ2-3; D is unclear. Germline V gives CDR1 DFQATT, CDR2 SNEGSKA (reference sequence). The CDR3 spans 14 residues. V lost 0 bases to trimming and J lost 3 bases, with 10 bases between them.

This clonotype has only a few counts. The chain recombines TRBV5-4 with TRBJ2-2; the match to TRBD2 covers 9 bases. The CDR3 contains 18 residues. Trimming at V came to 6 bases and at J to 2 bases, leaving 14 bases not matched to a gene. The germline CDR1 and CDR2 sequences are SGHNT and YYREEE (reference sequence). The CDR3 protein is CASTPVLGSGGNTGELFF. In nucleotides, the CDR3 is TGTGCCAGCACTCCAGTGTTGGGTAGCGGGGGAAACACCGGGGAGCTGTTTTTT.

The chain combines TRBV11-2 with TRBJ1-6; no clear D. Germline CDR1 reads SGHAT; CDR2 reads FQNNGV. This CDR3 has 15 amino acids. Trimming removed 4 bases from V and 0 bases from J, with 7 bases in between. DNA of the CDR3: TGTGCCAGCAGCTATTTAAGCTCCTATAATTCACCCCTCCACTTT. Protein: CASSYLSSYNSPLHF. Full variable domain (remainder filled in from reference TRBV11-2 and TRBJ1-6): EAGVAQSPRYKIIEKRQSVAFWCNPISGHATLYWYQQILGQGPKLLIQFQNNGVVDDSQLPKDRFSAERLKGVDSTLKIQPAKLEDSAVYLCASSYLSSYNSPLHFGNGTRLTVT.